This T cell receptor beta chain was captured by sequencing in a study of blood T cell repertoires in COVID-19. The CDR3 is 16 residues long. Trimming cost V 1 base and J 2 bases; bases outside gene matches: 7. From germline, CDR1 is MGHRA and CDR2 YSYEKL. Here immunoSEQ multiplex PCR was the method, and the copy in TCRdb shows in-frame clones only, minus some. The data show a few hundred thousand clones, with 86% seen just once and 5.5% to 6.5% held by the top ten. This receptor was taken from a man between 60 and 70 years old with acute or convalescent COVID-19. This chain connects TRBV4-1 to TRBJ1-2; 7 nucleotides align to TRBD1. Sequencing was carried out using peripheral blood. Here the CDR3 DNA reads TGCGCCAGCAGCCAAGGTGGGACAGCCTCGAACTATGGCTACACCTTC. As protein: CASSQGGTASNYGYTF.